This TCR beta chain was recorded in a study of molecular identifiers for immune sequencing clone quantification. Study context: Four of five RNA aliquots from approximately 22,000 or 94,000 naive CD8 T cells were sequenced.

With listed TCR primers and previously described methods, bulk TCR libraries were prepared. TCRdb fed the PCR reads into MiXCR, producing one record per CDR3 protein. The table has 20,000 to 30,000 distinct CDR3 sequences, roughly 18% seen once. This CDR3 comprises 15 residues. V gave up 1 base and J gave up 4 bases; unmatched junction bases: 3. The V gene's germline CDR1 is SQVTM and CDR2 ANQGSEA. Ten or more counts support this clonotype. The authors gated naive CD8 T cells as CD8+CD4-CCR7+CD45RA+ for sorting. Sequencing used naive CD8+ T cells from blood, with Jurkat cell RNA spiked in. Subset described: FACS-sorted CD8+CD4-CCR7+CD45RA+ naive T cells. V gene TRBV29-1 combines with J gene TRBJ2-1; 11 bases are shared with TRBD1. This TCR was recovered from a human donor in good health. Some libraries in this study had Jurkat cell RNA spiked in. In nucleotides, the CDR3 is TGCAGCGTTGAAGGGACAGGGGGCAAGTACAATGAGCAGTTCTTC. Protein product: CSVEGTGGKYNEQFF.